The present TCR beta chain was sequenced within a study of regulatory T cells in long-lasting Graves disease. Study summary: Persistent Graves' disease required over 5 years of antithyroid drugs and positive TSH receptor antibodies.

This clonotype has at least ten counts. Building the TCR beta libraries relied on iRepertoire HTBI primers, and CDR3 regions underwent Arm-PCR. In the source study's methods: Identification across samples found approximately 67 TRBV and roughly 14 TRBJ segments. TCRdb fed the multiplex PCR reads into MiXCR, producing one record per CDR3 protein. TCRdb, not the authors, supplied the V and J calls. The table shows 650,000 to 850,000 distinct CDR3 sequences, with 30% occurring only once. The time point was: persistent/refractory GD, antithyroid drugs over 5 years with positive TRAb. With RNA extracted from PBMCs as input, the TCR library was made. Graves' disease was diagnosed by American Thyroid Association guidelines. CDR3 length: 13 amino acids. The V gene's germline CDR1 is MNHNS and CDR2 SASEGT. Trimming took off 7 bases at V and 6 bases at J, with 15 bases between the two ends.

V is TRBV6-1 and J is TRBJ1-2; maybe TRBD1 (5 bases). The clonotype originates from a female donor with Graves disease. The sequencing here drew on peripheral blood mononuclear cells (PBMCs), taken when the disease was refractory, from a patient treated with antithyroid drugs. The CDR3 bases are TGTGCCAGCATCGGGACTGCGCGTCATGGCTACACCTTC. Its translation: CASIGTARHGYTF.